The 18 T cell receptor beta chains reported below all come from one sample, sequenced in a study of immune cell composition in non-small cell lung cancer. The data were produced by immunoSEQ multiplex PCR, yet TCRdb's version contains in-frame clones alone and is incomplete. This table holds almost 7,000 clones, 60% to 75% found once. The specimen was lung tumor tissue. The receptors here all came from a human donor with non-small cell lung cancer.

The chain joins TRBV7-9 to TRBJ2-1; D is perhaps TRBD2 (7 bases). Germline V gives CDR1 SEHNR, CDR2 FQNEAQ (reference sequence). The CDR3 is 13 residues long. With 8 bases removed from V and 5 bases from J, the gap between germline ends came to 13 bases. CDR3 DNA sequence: TGTGCCAGCGGACAGCGGGATCACAATGAGCAGTTCTTC. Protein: CASGQRDHNEQFF.

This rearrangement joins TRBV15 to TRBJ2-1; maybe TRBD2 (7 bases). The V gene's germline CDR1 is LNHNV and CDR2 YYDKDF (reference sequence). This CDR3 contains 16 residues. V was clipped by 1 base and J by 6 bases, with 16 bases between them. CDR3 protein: CATSRGRTGGRNEQFF. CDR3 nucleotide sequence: TGTGCCACCAGCAGAGGTCGGACGGGGGGCCGCAATGAGCAGTTCTTC.

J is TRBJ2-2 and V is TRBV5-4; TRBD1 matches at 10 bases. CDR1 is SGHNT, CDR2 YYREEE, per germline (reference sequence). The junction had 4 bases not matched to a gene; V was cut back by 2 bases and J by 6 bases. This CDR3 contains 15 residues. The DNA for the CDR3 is TGTGCCAGCAGCTTCGGGACAGGGGTGTCCGGGGAGCTGTTTTTT. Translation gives CASSFGTGVSGELFF.

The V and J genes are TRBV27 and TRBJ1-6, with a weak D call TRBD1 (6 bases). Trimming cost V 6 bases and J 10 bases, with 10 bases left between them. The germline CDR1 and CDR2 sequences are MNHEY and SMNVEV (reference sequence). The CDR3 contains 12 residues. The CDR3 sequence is CASRQTGSPLHF. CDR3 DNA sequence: TGTGCCAGCAGACAGACAGGCTCACCCCTCCACTTT.

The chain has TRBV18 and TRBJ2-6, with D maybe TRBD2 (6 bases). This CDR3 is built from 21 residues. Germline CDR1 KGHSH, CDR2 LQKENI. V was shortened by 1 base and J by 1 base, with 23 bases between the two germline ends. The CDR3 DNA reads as TGTGCCAGCTCACCACTAAAGCAGGTGGGCGGGGTGCTGTCTGGGGCCAACGTCCTGACTTTC. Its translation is CASSPLKQVGGVLSGANVLTF.

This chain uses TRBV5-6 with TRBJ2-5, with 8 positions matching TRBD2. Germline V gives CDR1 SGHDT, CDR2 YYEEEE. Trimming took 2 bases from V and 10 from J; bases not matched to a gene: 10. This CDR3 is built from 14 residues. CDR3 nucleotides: TGTGCCAGCAGCTTTATTAGCGGGGCGAGGGTCCAGTACTTC. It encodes CASSFISGARVQYF.

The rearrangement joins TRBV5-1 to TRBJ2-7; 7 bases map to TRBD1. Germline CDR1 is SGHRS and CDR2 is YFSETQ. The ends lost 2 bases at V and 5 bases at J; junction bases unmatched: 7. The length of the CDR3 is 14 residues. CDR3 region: CASSLQGSWDEQYF. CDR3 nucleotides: TGCGCCAGCAGCTTACAGGGGAGTTGGGACGAGCAGTACTTC.

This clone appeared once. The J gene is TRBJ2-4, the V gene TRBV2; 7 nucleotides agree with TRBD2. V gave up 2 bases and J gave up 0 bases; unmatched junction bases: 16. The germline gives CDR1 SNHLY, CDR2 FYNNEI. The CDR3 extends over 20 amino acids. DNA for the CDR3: TGTGCCAGCAGTGAATATGAGGATCGGACTAGGGGACTAGCCAAAAACATTCAGTACTTC. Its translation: CASSEYEDRTRGLAKNIQYF.

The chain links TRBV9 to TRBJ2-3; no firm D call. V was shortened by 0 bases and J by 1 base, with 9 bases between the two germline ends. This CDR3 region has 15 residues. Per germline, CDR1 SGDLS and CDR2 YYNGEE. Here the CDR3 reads CASSVGLLGTDTQYF. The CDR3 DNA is TGTGCCAGCAGCGTAGGACTCTTAGGCACAGATACGCAGTATTTT.

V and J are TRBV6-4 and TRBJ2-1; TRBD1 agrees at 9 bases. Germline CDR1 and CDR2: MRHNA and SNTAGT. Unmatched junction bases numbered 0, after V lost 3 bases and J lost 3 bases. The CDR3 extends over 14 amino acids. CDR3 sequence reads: CASSEDRGYNEQFF. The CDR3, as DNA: TGTGCCAGCAGTGAGGACAGGGGCTACAATGAGCAGTTCTTC.

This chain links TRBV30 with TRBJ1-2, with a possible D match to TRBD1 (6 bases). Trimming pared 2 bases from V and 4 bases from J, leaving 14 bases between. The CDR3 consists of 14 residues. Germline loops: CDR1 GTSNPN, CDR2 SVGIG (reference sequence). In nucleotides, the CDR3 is TGTGCCTGGAGTCCTGGACAGAGGATCTATGGCTACACCTTC. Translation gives CAWSPGQRIYGYTF.

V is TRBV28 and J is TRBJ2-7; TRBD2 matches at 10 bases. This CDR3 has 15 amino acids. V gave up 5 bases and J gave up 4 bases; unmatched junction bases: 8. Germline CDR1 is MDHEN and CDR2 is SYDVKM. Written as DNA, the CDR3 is TGTGCCAGCAGTCAAACTAGCGGGATGAGGTACGAGCAGTACTTC. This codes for CASSQTSGMRYEQYF.

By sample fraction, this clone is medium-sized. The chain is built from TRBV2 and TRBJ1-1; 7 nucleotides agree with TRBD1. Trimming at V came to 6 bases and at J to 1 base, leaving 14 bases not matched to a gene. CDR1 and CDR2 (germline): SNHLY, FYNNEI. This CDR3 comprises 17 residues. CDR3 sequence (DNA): TGTGCCAGCAGGGGGGACAGATTCCGGGCACGGAACACTGAAGCTTTCTTT. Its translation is CASRGDRFRARNTEAFF.

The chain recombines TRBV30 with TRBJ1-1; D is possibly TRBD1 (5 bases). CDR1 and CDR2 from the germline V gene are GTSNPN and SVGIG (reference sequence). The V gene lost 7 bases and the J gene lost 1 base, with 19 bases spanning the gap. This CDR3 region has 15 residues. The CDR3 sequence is CALSDHRTQNTEAFF. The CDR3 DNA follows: TGTGCCTTGTCAGATCATCGGACACAGAACACTGAAGCTTTCTTT.

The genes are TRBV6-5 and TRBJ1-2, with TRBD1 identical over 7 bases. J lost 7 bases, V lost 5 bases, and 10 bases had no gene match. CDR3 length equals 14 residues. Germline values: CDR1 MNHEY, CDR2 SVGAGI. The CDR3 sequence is CASSRTQGRGGYTF. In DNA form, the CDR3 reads TGTGCCAGCAGTCGAACACAGGGGAGAGGTGGCTACACCTTC.

CDR3 nucleotide sequence: TGTGCCAGCAGTGCCGGACTGAGCGCCTACAATGAGCAGTTCTTC. It specifies CASSAGLSAYNEQFF. The chain carries TRBV2 and TRBJ2-1, with TRBD2 as a possible D gene (5 bases). CDR3 length: 15 residues. V gave up 4 bases and J gave up 2 bases, with 12 bases separating them. Germline CDR1 reads SNHLY; CDR2 reads FYNNEI. The complete variable domain, with remaining parts taken from reference TRBV2 and TRBJ2-1, reads EPEVTQTPSHQVTQMGQEVILRCVPISNHLYFYWYRQILGQKVEFLVSFYNNEISEKSEIFDDQFSVERPDGSNFTLKIRSTKLEDSAMYFCASSAGLSAYNEQFFGPGTRLTVL.

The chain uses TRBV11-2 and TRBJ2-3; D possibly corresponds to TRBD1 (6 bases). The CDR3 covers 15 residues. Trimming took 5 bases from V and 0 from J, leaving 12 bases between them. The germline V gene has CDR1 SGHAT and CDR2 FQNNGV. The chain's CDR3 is CASSIRGTSTDTQYF. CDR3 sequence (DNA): TGTGCCAGCAGCATCAGGGGCACTAGCACAGATACGCAGTATTTT.

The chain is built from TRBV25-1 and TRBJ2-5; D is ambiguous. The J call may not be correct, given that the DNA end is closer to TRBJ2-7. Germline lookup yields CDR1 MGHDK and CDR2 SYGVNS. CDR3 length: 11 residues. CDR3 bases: TGTGCCAGCAGTGGCTCCTACGAGCAGTACTTC. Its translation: CASSGSYEQYF.